These 25 T cell receptor beta chains share one sample of origin, sequenced in a study of T cells after somatic rescue of genetic block. Clones were read by immunoSEQ multiplex PCR, and TCRdb kept only the in-frame ones, dropping some. The sample contains 70,000 to 85,000 clones, around 90% of which appear only once. The specimen sequenced was peripheral blood mononuclear cells (PBMCs). These receptors were taken from a young man.

V and J are TRBV19 and TRBJ1-5; 9 bases match TRBD1. In germline, CDR1 is LNHDA, CDR2 SQIVND (reference sequence). The ends lost 4 bases at V and 0 bases at J; junction bases unmatched: 10. This CDR3 has 18 residues. CDR3 loop: CASSTSGTGRYSNQPQHF. The CDR3 bases are TGTGCCAGTAGTACGTCCGGGACAGGGAGGTATAGCAATCAGCCCCAGCATTTT.

The rearrangement uses TRBV28 and TRBJ1-5, with D possibly TRBD1 on 5 matching bases. The CDR3 length is 15 residues. The germline V gene has CDR1 MDHEN and CDR2 SYDVKM. Trimming took off 1 base at V and 3 bases at J, with 10 bases between the two ends. CDR3 region: CASSLSREDNQPQHF. The DNA for the CDR3 is TGTGCCAGCAGTTTATCCAGGGAGGACAATCAGCCCCAGCATTTT. Full variable domain (missing parts from reference TRBV28 and TRBJ1-5): DVKVTQSSRYLVKRTGEKVFLECVQDMDHENMFWYRQDPGLGLRLIYFSYDVKMKEKGDIPEGYSVSREKKERFSLILESASTNQTSMYLCASSLSREDNQPQHFGDGTRLSIL.

V and J are TRBV2 and TRBJ2-1; possibly TRBD2 for D (5 bases). The CDR3 loop spans 16 amino acids. Germline CDR1 reads SNHLY; CDR2 reads FYNNEI. The V end lost 0 bases, the J end lost 2 bases, and 11 bases lay between the germline ends. The CDR3 nucleotides are TGTGCCAGCAGTGAAGCGGATGGGAGTACCTACAATGAGCAGTTCTTC. It codes for CASSEADGSTYNEQFF.

This chain links TRBV12-2 with TRBJ2-7; the tabulated D call, TRBD2, remains unverified against the DNA. TRBV12-2 is marked as a pseudogene. The CDR3 length is 15 residues. CDR3 sequence: CASRFVLGRTYEQYF. As DNA, the CDR3 is TGTGCAAGTCGCTTCGTTCTGGGGAGGACCTACGAGCAGTACTTC.

The genes are TRBV11-2 and TRBJ2-1; D unclear. The CDR3 runs to 13 residues. The V end lost 5 bases, the J end lost 12 bases, and 17 bases lay between the germline ends. Per the germline V gene, CDR1 is SGHAT and CDR2 is FQNNGV. In DNA, the CDR3 is TGTGCCAGCAGCCACCCACCTGCCCACGGGCAGTTCTTC. It encodes CASSHPPAHGQFF.

The chain carries TRBV19 and TRBJ2-7; either TRBD1 or TRBD2 may supply D (5 bases each). Trimming stripped 2 bases from V and 1 base from J, with 12 bases between. The CDR3 loop spans 15 amino acids. Germline V gene sequence: CDR1 LNHDA, CDR2 SQIVND (reference sequence). The CDR3 protein is CASSILAWGSYEQYF. CDR3 coding DNA: TGTGCCAGTAGTATACTAGCTTGGGGGTCCTACGAGCAGTACTTC.

This chain joins TRBV19 and TRBJ2-1; possibly TRBD1 or TRBD2 for D (5 bases each). The CDR3 covers 15 residues. Germline V gene data show CDR1 as LNHDA and CDR2 as SQIVND (reference sequence). V lost 2 bases and J lost 5, with 13 bases in between. CDR3 coding DNA: TGTGCCAGTAGTATACGAGCAGGGAGCCACAATGAGCAGTTCTTC. Residues: CASSIRAGSHNEQFF.

The chain combines TRBV11-3 with TRBJ2-2; TRBD1 is a possible D gene (5 bases). Trimming shortened V by 3 bases and J by 7 bases, and 9 bases separated the two germline ends. Germline V gene lookup returns CDR1 SGHNT and CDR2 YENEEA. The CDR3 runs to 13 residues. CDR3 coding DNA: TGTGCCAGCAGCTTGACAGCAAGCGGGGAGCTGTTTTTT. Protein: CASSLTASGELFF. Based on the CDR3 plus reference TRBV11-3 and TRBJ2-2, the full variable domain is EAGVVQSPRYKIIEKKQPVAFWCNPISGHNTLYWYLQNLGQGPELLIRYENEEAVDDSQLPKDRFSAERLKGVDSTLKIQPAELGDSAVYLCASSLTASGELFFGEGSRLTVL.

The rearrangement links TRBV9 to TRBJ1-5, with D maybe TRBD1 (6 bases). Germline V gives CDR1 SGDLS, CDR2 YYNGEE. The CDR3 covers 14 residues. V lost 4 bases, J lost 2 bases, and 10 bases lay in between. CDR3 DNA sequence: TGTGCCAGCAGCACATCAGGGGGCAATCAGCCCCAGCATTTT. This encodes CASSTSGGNQPQHF.

The V gene is TRBV5-1, the J gene TRBJ1-1; perhaps TRBD1 as D (5 bases). V gave up 1 base and J gave up 4 bases, with 14 bases separating them. CDR1 is SGHRS and CDR2 is YFSETQ in the germline V gene. The CDR3 is 15 residues long. CDR3 loop: CASSLYAGSTTEAFF. For the CDR3, the DNA is TGCGCCAGCAGCTTGTACGCAGGGTCTACCACTGAAGCTTTCTTT.

V usage is TRBV7-8 and J usage is TRBJ1-1, with D possibly TRBD1 on 5 matching bases. The V gene's germline CDR1 is SGHVS and CDR2 FQNEAQ. The V end lost 4 bases, the J end lost 1 base, and 7 bases lay between the germline ends. The CDR3 totals 13 residues. In nucleotides, the CDR3 is TGTGCCAGCAGCTGGGGACGGAACACTGAAGCTTTCTTT. It specifies CASSWGRNTEAFF.

This clone was counted a single time. The rearrangement uses TRBV5-4 and TRBJ2-5, with 7 bases matching TRBD2. The CDR3 covers 15 residues. With 1 base clipped from V and 0 bases from J, the junction kept 3 bases outside the gene matches. The germline V gene encodes CDR1 SGHNT and CDR2 YYREEE (reference sequence). CDR3 DNA sequence: TGTGCCAGCAGCTTGACGAGCGGGGACCAAGAGACCCAGTACTTC. This codes for CASSLTSGDQETQYF.

The chain carries TRBV6-5 and TRBJ1-2; D not resolved. The CDR3 is 15 residues long. Germline V gene sequence: CDR1 MNHEY, CDR2 SVGAGI. V was shortened by 0 bases and J by 5 bases, with 13 bases between the two germline ends. CDR3 nucleotide sequence: TGTGCCAGCAGTTACTCGATAGGCAGCCCTTATGGCTACACCTTC. This sequence encodes CASSYSIGSPYGYTF.

The chain links TRBV27 to TRBJ2-7; TRBD2 matches at 8 bases. From germline, CDR1 is MNHEY and CDR2 SMNVEV (reference sequence). V trimming: 4 bases; J trimming: 6 bases; junction bases outside the gene matches: 11. CDR3 length: 15 amino acids. The CDR3 nucleotides read TGTGCCAGCAGTTCCTATTCCGGGACTAGGGTCGAGCAGTACTTC. This translates into CASSSYSGTRVEQYF.

The chain has TRBV18 and TRBJ2-7; a weak D match, TRBD1 (5 bases). V was pared by 3 bases and J by 5 bases, with 8 bases between. CDR1 and CDR2 from the germline V gene are KGHSH and LQKENI. The CDR3 runs to 12 residues. CDR3 residues: CASSPSTDEQYF. In DNA form, the CDR3 reads TGTGCCAGCTCACCTTCGACAGACGAGCAGTACTTC. Full variable domain (rest looked up from reference TRBV18 and TRBJ2-7): NAGVMQNPRHLVRRRGQEARLRCSPMKGHSHVYWYRQLPEEGLKFMVYLQKENIIDESGMPKERFSAEFPKEGPSILRIQQVVRGDSAAYFCASSPSTDEQYFGPGTRLTVT.

The chain has TRBV11-2 and TRBJ1-1; perhaps TRBD1 as D (6 bases). The germline gives CDR1 SGHAT, CDR2 FQNNGV. CDR3 length: 13 residues. The V gene lost 1 base and the J gene lost 5 bases, with 8 bases spanning the gap. CDR3 loop: CASSLGQGTEAFF. In nucleotides, the CDR3 is TGTGCCAGCAGCTTAGGCCAGGGGACTGAAGCTTTCTTT.

This clone occurred once. This chain links TRBV27 with TRBJ1-5, with 7 nucleotides matching TRBD1. The CDR3 consists of 15 residues. Losses at the gene ends were 8 bases for V and 5 bases for J; bases not matched to a gene: 12. CDR1 MNHEY and CDR2 SMNVEV come from the germline V gene (reference sequence). CDR3 bases: TGTGCCAGCTCACCCCAGGGGGGAGGGGATCAGCCCCAGCATTTT. It codes for CASSPQGGGDQPQHF.

The V call is TRBV28, the J call TRBJ1-2; D call uncertain. This CDR3 region has 17 residues. V was trimmed by 2 bases and J by 0 bases, leaving 16 bases between them. Germline loops: CDR1 MDHEN, CDR2 SYDVKM. In DNA, the CDR3 is TGTGCCAGCAGTTTAAGTTTTTATACGGGAACTAACTATGGCTACACCTTC. Translation gives CASSLSFYTGTNYGYTF.

This sequence joins TRBV2 and TRBJ2-3; 14 bases match TRBD2. This CDR3 is built from 14 residues. From germline, CDR1 is SNHLY and CDR2 FYNNEI. V lost 9 bases, J lost 6 bases, and 5 bases stayed unmatched. CDR3: CASQTSGGGDTQYF. DNA for the CDR3: TGTGCCAGTCAGACTAGCGGGGGGGGCGATACGCAGTATTTT. Full variable domain (remainder filled in from reference TRBV2 and TRBJ2-3): EPEVTQTPSHQVTQMGQEVILRCVPISNHLYFYWYRQILGQKVEFLVSFYNNEISEKSEIFDDQFSVERPDGSNFTLKIRSTKLEDSAMYFCASQTSGGGDTQYFGPGTRLTVL.

The chain couples TRBV5-4 to TRBJ2-1; TRBD1 is a possible D gene (5 bases). The V end lost 5 bases, the J end lost 7 bases, and 10 bases lay between the germline ends. CDR1 and CDR2 (germline): SGHNT, YYREEE (reference sequence). The CDR3 has 12 residues. CDR3 residues: CASSQGRNEQFF. Written as DNA, the CDR3 is TGTGCCAGCAGTCAGGGTAGGAATGAGCAGTTCTTC.

The genes are TRBV7-9 and TRBJ2-1, with D tentatively TRBD1 (5 bases). The V end was cut by 4 bases, the J end by 6 bases, with 7 bases between. CDR3 size: 12 residues. The germline CDR1 and CDR2 sequences are SEHNR and FQNEAQ (reference sequence). The CDR3 DNA is TGTGCCAGCAGCTCCACAGGCAATGAGCAGTTCTTC. Encoded protein: CASSSTGNEQFF.

The chain is built from TRBV27 and TRBJ2-7; no clear D. Germline V gives CDR1 MNHEY, CDR2 SMNVEV (reference sequence). The CDR3 is 13 residues long. Trimming took off 0 bases at V and 5 bases at J, with 8 bases between the two ends. CDR3 protein: CASSLSGWDEQYF. CDR3 DNA sequence: TGTGCCAGCAGTTTATCGGGCTGGGACGAGCAGTACTTC.

This clone was found a few times. The chain uses TRBV20-1 and TRBJ1-2; D not resolved. The CDR3 extends over 11 amino acids. Germline CDR1 DFQATT, CDR2 SNEGSKA (reference sequence). Trimming removed 2 bases from V and 8 bases from J, with 9 bases in between. CDR3 region: CSARWVGGYTF. Here the CDR3 DNA reads TGCAGTGCTAGATGGGTTGGCGGCTACACCTTC.

V is TRBV18 and J is TRBJ2-1, with 7 positions matching TRBD2. Losses at the gene ends were 0 bases for V and 2 bases for J; bases not matched to a gene: 7. Germline CDR1 KGHSH, CDR2 LQKENI. The CDR3 runs 17 residues. The DNA for the CDR3 is TGTGCCAGCTCACCACCGGGTAAGGCGGGGGCCTACAATGAGCAGTTCTTC. Protein: CASSPPGKAGAYNEQFF.

This clone has a handful of counts. V is TRBV5-4 and J is TRBJ1-5; no clear D. Germline V CDR1 and CDR2: SGHNT, YYREEE (reference sequence). V was pared by 2 bases and J by 4 bases, with 7 bases between. This CDR3 region has 13 residues. The CDR3 region is CASSFDGNQPQHF. CDR3 nucleotide sequence: TGTGCCAGCAGCTTTGACGGAAATCAGCCCCAGCATTTT.